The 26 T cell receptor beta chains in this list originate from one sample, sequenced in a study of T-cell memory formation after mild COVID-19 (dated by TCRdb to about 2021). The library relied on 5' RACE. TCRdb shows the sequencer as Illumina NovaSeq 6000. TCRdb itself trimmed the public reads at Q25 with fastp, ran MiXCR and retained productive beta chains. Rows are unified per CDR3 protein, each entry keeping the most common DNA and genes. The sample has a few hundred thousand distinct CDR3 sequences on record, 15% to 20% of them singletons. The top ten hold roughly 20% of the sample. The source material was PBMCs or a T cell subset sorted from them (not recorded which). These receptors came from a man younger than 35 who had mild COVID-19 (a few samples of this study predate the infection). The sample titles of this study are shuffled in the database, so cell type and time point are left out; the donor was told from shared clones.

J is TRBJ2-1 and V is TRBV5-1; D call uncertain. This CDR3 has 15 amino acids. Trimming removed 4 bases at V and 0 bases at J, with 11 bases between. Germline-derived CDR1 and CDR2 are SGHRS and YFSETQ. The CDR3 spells CASSNSVDSYNEQFF. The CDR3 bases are TGCGCCAGCAGCAACAGCGTAGACTCCTACAATGAGCAGTTCTTC.

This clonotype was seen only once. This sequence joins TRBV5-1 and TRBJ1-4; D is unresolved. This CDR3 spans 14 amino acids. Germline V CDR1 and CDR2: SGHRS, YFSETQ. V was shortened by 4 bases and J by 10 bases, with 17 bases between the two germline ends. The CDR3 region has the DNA TGCGCCAGCAGCCCTGGACCAGTTATTGGAAAACTGTTTTTT. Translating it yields CASSPGPVIGKLFF.

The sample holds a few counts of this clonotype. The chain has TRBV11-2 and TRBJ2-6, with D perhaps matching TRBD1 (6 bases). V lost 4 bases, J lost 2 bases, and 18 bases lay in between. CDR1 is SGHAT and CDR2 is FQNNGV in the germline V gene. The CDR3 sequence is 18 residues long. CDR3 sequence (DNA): TGTGCCAGCAGCTACCCGCAGGGGCCGGCGACTGGGGCCAACGTCCTGACTTTC. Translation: CASSYPQGPATGANVLTF.

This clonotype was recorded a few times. The CDR3 here is CASSPPARPQETQYF. The DNA for the CDR3 is TGTGCCAGCTCACCACCGGCTCGACCCCAGGAGACCCAGTACTTC. The genes are TRBV18 and TRBJ2-5, with D unresolved. Trimming left V 0 bases short and J 5 bases short, with 13 bases between. The CDR3 runs to 15 residues. Germline-derived CDR1 and CDR2 are KGHSH and LQKENI.

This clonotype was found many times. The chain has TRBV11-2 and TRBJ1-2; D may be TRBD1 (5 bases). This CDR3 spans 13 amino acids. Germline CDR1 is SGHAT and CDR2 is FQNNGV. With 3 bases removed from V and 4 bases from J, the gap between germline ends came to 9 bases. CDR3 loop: CASSFNRSYGYTF. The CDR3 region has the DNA TGTGCCAGCAGCTTTAACAGGAGCTATGGCTACACCTTC.

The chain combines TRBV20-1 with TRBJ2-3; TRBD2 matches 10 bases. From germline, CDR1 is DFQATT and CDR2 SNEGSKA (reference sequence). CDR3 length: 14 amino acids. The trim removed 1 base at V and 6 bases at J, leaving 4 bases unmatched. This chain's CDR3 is CSARAAGGPDTQYF. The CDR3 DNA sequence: TGCAGTGCTAGAGCAGCGGGGGGGCCGGATACGCAGTATTTT.

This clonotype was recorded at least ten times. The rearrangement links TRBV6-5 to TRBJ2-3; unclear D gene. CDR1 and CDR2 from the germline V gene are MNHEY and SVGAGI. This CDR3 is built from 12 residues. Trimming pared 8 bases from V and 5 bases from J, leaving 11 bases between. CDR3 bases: TGTGCCAGCCGAAAGGCCGGAGATACGCAGTATTTT. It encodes CASRKAGDTQYF.

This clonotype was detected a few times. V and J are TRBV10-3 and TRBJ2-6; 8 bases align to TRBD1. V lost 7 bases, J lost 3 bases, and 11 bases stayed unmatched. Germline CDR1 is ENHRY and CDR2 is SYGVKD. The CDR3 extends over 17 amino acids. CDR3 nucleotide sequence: TGTGCCATCATGCCGGGACAGGAATCGGGTGGGGCCAACGTCCTGACTTTC. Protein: CAIMPGQESGGANVLTF.

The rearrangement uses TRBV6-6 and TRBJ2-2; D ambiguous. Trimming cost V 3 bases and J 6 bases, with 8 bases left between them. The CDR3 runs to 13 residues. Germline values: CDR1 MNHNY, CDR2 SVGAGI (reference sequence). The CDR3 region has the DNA TGTGCCAGCAGTTATTCGTCCCCCGGGGAGCTGTTTTTT. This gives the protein CASSYSSPGELFF.

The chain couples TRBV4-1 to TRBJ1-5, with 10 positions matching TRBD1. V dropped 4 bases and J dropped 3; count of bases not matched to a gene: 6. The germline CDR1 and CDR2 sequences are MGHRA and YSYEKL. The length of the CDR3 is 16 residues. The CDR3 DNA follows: TGCGCCAGCAGCCCACTGGGACAGGGGAACAATCAGCCCCAGCATTTT. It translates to CASSPLGQGNNQPQHF.

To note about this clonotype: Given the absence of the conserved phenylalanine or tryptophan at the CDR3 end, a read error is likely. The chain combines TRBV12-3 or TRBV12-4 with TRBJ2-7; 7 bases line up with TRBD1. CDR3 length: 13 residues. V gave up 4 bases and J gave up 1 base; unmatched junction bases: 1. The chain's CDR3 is CASSWGQSYEQYL. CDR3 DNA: TGTGCCAGCAGTTGGGGACAGTCCTACGAGCAGTACTTA.

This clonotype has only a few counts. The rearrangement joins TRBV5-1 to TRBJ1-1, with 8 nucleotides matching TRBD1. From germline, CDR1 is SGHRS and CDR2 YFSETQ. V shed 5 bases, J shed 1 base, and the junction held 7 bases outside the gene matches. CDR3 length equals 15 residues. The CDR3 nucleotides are TGCGCCAGCAGTCATCCGGACAGGGCGAACACTGAAGCTTTCTTT. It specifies CASSHPDRANTEAFF.

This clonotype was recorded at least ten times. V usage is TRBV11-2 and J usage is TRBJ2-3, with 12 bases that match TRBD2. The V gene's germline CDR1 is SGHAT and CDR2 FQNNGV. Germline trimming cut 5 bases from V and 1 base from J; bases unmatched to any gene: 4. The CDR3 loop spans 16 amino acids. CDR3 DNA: TGTGCCAGCAGCCGACTAGCGGGGGACGGCACAGATACGCAGTATTTT. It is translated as CASSRLAGDGTDTQYF.

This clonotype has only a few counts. CDR3 sequence: CASSLEGGVGWTQYF. Here the CDR3 DNA reads TGTGCCAGCAGCTTAGAAGGCGGGGTGGGGTGGACGCAGTATTTT. The gene calls are TRBV7-8 and TRBJ2-3, with D possibly being TRBD2 (6 bases). V was pared by 1 base and J by 9 bases, with 17 bases between. In germline, CDR1 is SGHVS, CDR2 FQNEAQ. The length of the CDR3 is 15 residues. Supplemented by reference TRBV7-8 and TRBJ2-3, the full variable domain reads GAGVSQSPRYKVAKRGQDVALRCDPISGHVSLFWYQQALGQGPEFLTYFQNEAQLDKSGLPSDRFFAERPEGSVSTLKIQRTQQEDSAVYLCASSLEGGVGWTQYFGPGTRLTVL.

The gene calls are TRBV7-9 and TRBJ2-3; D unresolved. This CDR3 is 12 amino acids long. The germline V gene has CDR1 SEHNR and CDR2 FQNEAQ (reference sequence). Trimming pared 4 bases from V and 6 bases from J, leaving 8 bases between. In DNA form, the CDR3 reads TGTGCCAGCAGCTCGCCGTTGGATACGCAGTATTTT. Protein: CASSSPLDTQYF.

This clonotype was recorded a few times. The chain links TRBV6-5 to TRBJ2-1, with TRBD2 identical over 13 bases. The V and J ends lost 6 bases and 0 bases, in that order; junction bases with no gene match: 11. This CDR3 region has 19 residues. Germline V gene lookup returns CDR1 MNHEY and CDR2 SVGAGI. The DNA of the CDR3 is TGTGCCAGCAGGACCGGGACTAGCGGGGCAATCAGCTCCTACAATGAGCAGTTCTTC. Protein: CASRTGTSGAISSYNEQFF.

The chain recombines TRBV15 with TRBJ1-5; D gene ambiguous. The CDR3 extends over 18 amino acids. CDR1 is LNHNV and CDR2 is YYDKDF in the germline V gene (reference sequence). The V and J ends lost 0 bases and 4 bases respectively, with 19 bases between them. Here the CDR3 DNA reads TGTGCCACCAGCAGAGATTCAGTCTTGGGTCTTCGGAATCAGCCCCAGCATTTT. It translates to CATSRDSVLGLRNQPQHF.

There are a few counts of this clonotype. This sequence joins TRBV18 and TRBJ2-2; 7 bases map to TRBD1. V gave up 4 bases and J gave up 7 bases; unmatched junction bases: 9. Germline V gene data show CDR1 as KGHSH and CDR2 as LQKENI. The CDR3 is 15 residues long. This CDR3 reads CASSRDRPMSGELFF. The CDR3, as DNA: TGTGCCAGCTCACGGGACAGACCTATGAGCGGGGAGCTGTTTTTT.

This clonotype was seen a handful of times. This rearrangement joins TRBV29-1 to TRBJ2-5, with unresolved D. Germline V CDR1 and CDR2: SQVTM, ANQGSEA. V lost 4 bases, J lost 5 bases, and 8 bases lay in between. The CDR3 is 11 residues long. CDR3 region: CSVGGSETQYF. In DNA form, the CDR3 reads TGCAGCGTTGGGGGAAGCGAGACCCAGTACTTC.

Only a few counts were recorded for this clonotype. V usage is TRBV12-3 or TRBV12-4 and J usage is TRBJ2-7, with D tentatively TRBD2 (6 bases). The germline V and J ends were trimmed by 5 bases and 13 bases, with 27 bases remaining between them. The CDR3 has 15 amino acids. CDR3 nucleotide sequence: TGTGCCAGCAGTCCTAGGGTTGGGGGGTCCCACAAGACTTACTTC. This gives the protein CASSPRVGGSHKTYF.

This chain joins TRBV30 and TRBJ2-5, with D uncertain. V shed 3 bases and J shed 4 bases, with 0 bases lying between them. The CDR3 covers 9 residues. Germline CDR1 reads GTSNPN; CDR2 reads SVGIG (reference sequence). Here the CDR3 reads CAWRETQYF. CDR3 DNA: TGTGCCTGGAGAGAGACCCAGTACTTC.

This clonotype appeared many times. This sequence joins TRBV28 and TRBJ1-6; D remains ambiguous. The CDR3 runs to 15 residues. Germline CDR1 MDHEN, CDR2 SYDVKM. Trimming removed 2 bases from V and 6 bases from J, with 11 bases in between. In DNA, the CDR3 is TGTGCCAGCAGTTTAGACGTAGGGTCTAATTCACCCCTCCACTTT. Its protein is CASSLDVGSNSPLHF.

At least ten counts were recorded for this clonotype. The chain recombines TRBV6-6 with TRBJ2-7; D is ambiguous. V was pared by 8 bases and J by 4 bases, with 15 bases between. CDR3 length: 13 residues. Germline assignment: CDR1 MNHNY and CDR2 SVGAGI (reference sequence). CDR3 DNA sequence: TGTGCCAGCCGCACGGCGGTGTCTTACGAGCAGTACTTC. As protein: CASRTAVSYEQYF.

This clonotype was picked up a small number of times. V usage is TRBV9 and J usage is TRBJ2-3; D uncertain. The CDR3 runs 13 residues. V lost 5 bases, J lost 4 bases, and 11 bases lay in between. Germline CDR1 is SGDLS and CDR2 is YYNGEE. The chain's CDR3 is CASSASSSDTQYF. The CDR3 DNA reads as TGTGCCAGCAGTGCTTCGAGTTCAGATACGCAGTATTTT.

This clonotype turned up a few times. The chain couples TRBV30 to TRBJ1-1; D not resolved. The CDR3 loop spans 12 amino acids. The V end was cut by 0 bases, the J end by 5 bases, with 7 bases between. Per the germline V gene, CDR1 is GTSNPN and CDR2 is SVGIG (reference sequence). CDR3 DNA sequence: TGTGCCTGGAGTGTCAGGTCTACTGAAGCTTTCTTT. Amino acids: CAWSVRSTEAFF.

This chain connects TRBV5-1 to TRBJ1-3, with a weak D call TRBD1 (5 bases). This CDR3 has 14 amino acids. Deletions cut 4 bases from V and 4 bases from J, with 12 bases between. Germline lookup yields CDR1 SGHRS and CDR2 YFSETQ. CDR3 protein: CASSNRDVGNTIYF. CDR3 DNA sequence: TGCGCCAGCAGCAACCGGGACGTAGGAAACACCATATATTTT. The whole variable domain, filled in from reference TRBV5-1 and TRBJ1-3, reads KAGVTQTPRYLIKTRGQQVTLSCSPISGHRSVSWYQQTPGQGLQFLFEYFSETQRNKGNFPGRFSGRQFSNSRSEMNVSTLELGDSALYLCASSNRDVGNTIYFGEGSWLTVV.